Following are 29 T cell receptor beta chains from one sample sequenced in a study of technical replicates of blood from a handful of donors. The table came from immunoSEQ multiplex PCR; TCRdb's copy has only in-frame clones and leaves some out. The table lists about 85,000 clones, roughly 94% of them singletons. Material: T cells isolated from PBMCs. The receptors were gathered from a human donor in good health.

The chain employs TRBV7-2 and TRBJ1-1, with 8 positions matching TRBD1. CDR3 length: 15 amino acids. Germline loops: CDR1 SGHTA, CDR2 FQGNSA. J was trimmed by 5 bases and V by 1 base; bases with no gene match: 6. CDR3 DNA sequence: TGTGCCAGCAGCTTAGTGCAGGGGGCGTCGACTGAAGCTTTCTTT. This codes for CASSLVQGASTEAFF.

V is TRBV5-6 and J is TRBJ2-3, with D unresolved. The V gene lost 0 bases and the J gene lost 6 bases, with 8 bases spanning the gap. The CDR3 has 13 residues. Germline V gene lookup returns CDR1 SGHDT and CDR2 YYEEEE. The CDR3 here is CASSLDLVDTQYF. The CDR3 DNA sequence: TGTGCCAGCAGCTTGGATTTAGTGGATACGCAGTATTTT.

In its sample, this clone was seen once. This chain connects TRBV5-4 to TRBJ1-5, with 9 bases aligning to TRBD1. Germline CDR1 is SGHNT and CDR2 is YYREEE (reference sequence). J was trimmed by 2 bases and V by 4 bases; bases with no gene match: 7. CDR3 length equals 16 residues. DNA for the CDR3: TGTGCCAGCAGCCTGGACAGGGGTACGGGCAATCAGCCCCAGCATTTT. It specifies CASSLDRGTGNQPQHF. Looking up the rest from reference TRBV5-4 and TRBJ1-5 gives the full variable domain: ETGVTQSPTHLIKTRGQQVTLRCSSQSGHNTVSWYQQALGQGPQFIFQYYREEENGRGNFPPRFSGLQFPNYSSELNVNALELDDSALYLCASSLDRGTGNQPQHFGDGTRLSIL.

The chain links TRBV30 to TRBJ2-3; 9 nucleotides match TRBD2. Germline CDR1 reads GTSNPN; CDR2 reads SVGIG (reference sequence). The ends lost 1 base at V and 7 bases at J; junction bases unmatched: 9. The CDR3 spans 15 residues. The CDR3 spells CAWSEAGGPGNTQYF. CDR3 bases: TGTGCCTGGAGTGAGGCGGGGGGGCCTGGAAATACGCAGTATTTT.

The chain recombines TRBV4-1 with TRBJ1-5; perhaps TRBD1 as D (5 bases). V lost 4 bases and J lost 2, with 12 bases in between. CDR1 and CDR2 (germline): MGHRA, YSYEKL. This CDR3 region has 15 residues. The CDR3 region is CASSLEGVGNQPQHF. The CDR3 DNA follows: TGCGCCAGCAGCCTGGAAGGGGTAGGCAATCAGCCCCAGCATTTT.

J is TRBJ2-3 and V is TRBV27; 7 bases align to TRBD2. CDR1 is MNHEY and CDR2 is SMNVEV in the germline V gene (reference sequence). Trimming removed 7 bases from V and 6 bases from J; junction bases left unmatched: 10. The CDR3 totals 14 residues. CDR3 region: CASMGLSPPDTQYF. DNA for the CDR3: TGTGCCAGCATGGGACTATCCCCCCCCGATACGCAGTATTTT.

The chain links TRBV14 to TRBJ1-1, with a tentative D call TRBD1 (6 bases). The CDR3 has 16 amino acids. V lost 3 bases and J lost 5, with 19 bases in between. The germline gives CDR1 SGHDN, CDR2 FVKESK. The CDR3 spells CASSHLRGQHITEAFF. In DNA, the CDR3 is TGTGCCAGCAGCCATCTCAGGGGACAACATATAACTGAAGCTTTCTTT.

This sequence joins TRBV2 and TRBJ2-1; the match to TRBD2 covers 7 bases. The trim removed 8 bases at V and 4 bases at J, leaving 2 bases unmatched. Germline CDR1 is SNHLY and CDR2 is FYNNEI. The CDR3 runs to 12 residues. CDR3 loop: CASLGGYNEQFF. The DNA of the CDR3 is TGTGCCAGCCTCGGGGGGTACAATGAGCAGTTCTTC.

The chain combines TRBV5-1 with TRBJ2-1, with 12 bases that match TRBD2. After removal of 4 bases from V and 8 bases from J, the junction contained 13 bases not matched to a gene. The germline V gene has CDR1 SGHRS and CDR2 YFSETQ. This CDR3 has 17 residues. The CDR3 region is CASSADILAGGRDEQFF. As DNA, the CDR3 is TGCGCCAGCAGCGCCGATATACTAGCGGGGGGACGAGATGAGCAGTTCTTC.

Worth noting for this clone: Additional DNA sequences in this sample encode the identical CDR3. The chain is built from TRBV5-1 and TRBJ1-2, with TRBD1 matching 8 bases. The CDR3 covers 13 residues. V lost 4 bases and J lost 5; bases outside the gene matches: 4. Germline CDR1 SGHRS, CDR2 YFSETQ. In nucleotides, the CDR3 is TGCGCCAGCAGCCCCGGGACAGGATATGGCTACACCTTC. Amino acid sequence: CASSPGTGYGYTF. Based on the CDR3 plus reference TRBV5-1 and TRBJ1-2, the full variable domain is KAGVTQTPRYLIKTRGQQVTLSCSPISGHRSVSWYQQTPGQGLQFLFEYFSETQRNKGNFPGRFSGRQFSNSRSEMNVSTLELGDSALYLCASSPGTGYGYTFGSGTRLTVV.

The CDR3 DNA is TGCGCCAGCAGCTGGGACAGGGAGGGGGAAGCTTTCTTT. This sequence encodes CASSWDREGEAFF. The rearrangement uses TRBV5-1 and TRBJ1-1; 9 bases align to TRBD1. Germline V lookup: CDR1 SGHRS, CDR2 YFSETQ. The V and J ends lost 3 bases and 8 bases, in that order; junction bases with no gene match: 5. The CDR3 runs to 13 residues.

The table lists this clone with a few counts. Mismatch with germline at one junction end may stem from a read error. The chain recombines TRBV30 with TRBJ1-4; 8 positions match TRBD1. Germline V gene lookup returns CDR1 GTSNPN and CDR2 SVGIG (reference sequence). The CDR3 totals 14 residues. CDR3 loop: CAWRRTGSNEKLFF. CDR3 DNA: TGTGCCTGGAGACGGACAGGGTCTAACGAAAAACTGTTTTTT.

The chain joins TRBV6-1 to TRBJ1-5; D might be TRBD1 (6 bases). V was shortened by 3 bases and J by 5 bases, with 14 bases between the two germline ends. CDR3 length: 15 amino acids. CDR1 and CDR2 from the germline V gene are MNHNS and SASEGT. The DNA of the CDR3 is TGTGCCAGCAGTGATCCGGACAGAGGATATCAGCCCCAGCATTTT. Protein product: CASSDPDRGYQPQHF.

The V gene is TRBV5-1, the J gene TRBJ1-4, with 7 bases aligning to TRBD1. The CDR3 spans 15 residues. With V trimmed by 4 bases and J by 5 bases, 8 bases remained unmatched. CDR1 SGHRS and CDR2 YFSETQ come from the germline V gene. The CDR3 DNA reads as TGCGCCAGCAGCCTCGCCGGGACAGAAAATGAAAAACTGTTTTTT. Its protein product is CASSLAGTENEKLFF.

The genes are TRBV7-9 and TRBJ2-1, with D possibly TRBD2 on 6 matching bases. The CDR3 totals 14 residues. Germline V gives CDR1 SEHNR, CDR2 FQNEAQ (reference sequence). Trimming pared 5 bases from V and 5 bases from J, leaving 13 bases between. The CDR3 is CASSELGGHNEQFF. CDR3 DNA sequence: TGTGCCAGCAGCGAACTAGGAGGGCACAATGAGCAGTTCTTC. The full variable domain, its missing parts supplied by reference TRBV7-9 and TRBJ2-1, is DTGVSQNPRHKITKRGQNVTFRCDPISEHNRLYWYRQTLGQGPEFLTYFQNEAQLEKSRLLSDRFSAERPKGSFSTLEIQRTEQGDSAMYLCASSELGGHNEQFFGPGTRLTVL.

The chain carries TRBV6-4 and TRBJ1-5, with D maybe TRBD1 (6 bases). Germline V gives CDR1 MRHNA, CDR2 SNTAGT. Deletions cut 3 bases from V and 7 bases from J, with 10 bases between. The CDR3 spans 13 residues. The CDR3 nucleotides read TGTGCCAGCAGTGAACAGGGCGGGCAGCCCCAGCATTTT. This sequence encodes CASSEQGGQPQHF.

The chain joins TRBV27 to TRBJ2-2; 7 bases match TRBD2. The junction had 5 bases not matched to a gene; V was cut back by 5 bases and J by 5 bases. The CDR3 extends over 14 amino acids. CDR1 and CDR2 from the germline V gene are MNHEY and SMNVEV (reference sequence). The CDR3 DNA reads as TGTGCCAGCAGTGGGAGGGCCTCAACCGGGGAGCTGTTTTTT. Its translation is CASSGRASTGELFF.

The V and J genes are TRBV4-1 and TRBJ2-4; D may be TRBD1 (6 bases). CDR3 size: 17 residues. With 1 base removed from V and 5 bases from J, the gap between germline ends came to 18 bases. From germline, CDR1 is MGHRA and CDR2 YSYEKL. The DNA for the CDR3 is TGCGCCAGCAGCCAAGCTCTACAGGGAAGTCGTCAAAACATTCAGTACTTC. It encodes CASSQALQGSRQNIQYF.

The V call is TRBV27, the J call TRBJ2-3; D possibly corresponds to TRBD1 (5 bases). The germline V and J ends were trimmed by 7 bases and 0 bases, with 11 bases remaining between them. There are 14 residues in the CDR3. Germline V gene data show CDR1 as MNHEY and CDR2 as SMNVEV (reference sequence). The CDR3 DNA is TGTGCCAGCAATTACCAGGGCAGCACAGATACGCAGTATTTT. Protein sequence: CASNYQGSTDTQYF.

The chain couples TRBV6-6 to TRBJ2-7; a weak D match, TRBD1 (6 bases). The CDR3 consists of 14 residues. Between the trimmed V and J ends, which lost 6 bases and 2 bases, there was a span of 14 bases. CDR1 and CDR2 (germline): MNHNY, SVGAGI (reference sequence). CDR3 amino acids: CASSPRTDAYEQYF. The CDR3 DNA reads TGTGCCAGCAGCCCCAGGACAGACGCCTACGAGCAGTACTTC.

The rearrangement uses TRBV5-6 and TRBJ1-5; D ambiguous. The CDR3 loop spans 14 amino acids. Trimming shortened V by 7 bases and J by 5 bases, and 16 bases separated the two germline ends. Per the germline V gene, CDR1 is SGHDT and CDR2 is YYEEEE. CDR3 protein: CASSRGPVDQPQHF. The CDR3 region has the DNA TGTGCCAGCTCCAGAGGGCCAGTGGATCAGCCCCAGCATTTT.

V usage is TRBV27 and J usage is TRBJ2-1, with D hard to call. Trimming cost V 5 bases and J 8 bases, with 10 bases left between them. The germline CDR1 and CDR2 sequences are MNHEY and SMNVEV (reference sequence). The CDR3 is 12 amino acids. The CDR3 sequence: CASSPQEDEQFF. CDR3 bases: TGTGCCAGCAGTCCGCAGGAAGATGAGCAGTTCTTC.

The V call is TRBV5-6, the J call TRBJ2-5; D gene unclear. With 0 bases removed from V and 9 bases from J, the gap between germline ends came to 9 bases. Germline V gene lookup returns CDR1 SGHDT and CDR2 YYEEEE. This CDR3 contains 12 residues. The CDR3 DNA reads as TGTGCCAGCAGCTTGGGGGCGACGGCCCAGTACTTC. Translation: CASSLGATAQYF.

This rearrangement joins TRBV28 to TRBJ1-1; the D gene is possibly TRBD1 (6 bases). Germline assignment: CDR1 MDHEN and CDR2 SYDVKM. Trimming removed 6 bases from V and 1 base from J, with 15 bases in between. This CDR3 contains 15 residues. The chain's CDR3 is CASSPGRGSNTEAFF. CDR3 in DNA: TGTGCCAGCAGCCCCGGGAGGGGGTCGAACACTGAAGCTTTCTTT. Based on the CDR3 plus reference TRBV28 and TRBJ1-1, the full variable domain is DVKVTQSSRYLVKRTGEKVFLECVQDMDHENMFWYRQDPGLGLRLIYFSYDVKMKEKGDIPEGYSVSREKKERFSLILESASTNQTSMYLCASSPGRGSNTEAFFGQGTRLTVV.

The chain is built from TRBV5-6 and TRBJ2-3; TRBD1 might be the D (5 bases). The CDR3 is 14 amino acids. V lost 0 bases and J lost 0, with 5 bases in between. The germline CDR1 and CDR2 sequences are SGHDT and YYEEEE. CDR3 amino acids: CASSLGQSTDTQYF. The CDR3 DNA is TGTGCCAGCAGCTTGGGACAGAGCACAGATACGCAGTATTTT.

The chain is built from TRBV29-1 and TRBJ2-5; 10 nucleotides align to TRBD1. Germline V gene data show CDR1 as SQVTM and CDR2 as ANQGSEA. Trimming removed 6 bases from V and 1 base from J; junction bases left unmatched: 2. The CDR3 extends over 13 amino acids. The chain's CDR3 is CSVRDRGQETQYF. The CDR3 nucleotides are TGCAGCGTCCGGGACAGGGGCCAAGAGACCCAGTACTTC.

This CDR3 is CASSLPGTARTDTQYF. In DNA form, the CDR3 reads TGTGCCAGCAGTTTACCGGGGACAGCCCGCACAGATACGCAGTATTTT. The chain uses TRBV27 and TRBJ2-3; 7 bases align to TRBD1. The ends lost 2 bases at V and 1 base at J; junction bases unmatched: 6. Per germline, CDR1 MNHEY and CDR2 SMNVEV (reference sequence). The CDR3 extends over 16 amino acids.

CDR3 sequence (DNA): TGTGCCAGCAGCTTAGAGGAGGGGGCGAAGGGACCAGACTACGAGCAGTACTTC. The encoded protein is CASSLEEGAKGPDYEQYF. V gene TRBV11-2 combines with J gene TRBJ2-7; tentatively, D is TRBD1 (7 bases). CDR1 is SGHAT and CDR2 is FQNNGV in the germline V gene. Trimming pared 0 bases from V and 3 bases from J, leaving 21 bases between. The CDR3 extends over 18 amino acids. The full variable domain, in which reference TRBV11-2 and TRBJ2-7 provide the parts outside the CDR3, is EAGVAQSPRYKIIEKRQSVAFWCNPISGHATLYWYQQILGQGPKLLIQFQNNGVVDDSQLPKDRFSAERLKGVDSTLKIQPAKLEDSAVYLCASSLEEGAKGPDYEQYFGPGTRLTVT.

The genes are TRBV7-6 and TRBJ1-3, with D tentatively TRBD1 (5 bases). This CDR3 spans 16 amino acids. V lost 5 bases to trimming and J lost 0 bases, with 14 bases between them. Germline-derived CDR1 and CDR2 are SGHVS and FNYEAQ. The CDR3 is CASSLSTGVSGNTIYF. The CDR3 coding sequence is TGTGCCAGCAGCCTCTCGACGGGGGTCTCTGGAAACACCATATATTTT.